The 14 T cell receptor beta chains below were found in one sample sequenced in a study of type 1 and type 2 diabetes patients. PCR was run on genomic DNA. Amplification of the beta chain CDR3 used 30 forward and 13 reverse multiplex primers. TCRdb re-analysed the multiplex PCR reads in MiXCR, keeping a single row per CDR3 protein. The sample holds about 270,000 distinct CDR3 sequences, roughly 48% seen once. The source material was peripheral blood mononuclear cells (PBMCs). Receptor source: a man younger than 35 with type 2 diabetes.

This chain joins TRBV4-1 and TRBJ1-5, with TRBD1 matching over 8 bases. V shed 2 bases, J shed 1 base, and the junction held 16 bases outside the gene matches. CDR3 length equals 20 residues. Germline loops: CDR1 MGHRA, CDR2 YSYEKL. The CDR3, as DNA: TGCGCCAGCAGCCAAACGCTACACCGGCAGGGGGCGTCAAGCAATCAGCCCCAGCATTTT. Its protein product is CASSQTLHRQGASSNQPQHF.

A word on this clonotype: The conserved final phenylalanine or tryptophan is absent from the CDR3, which likely points to a read error. This chain joins TRBV5-6 and TRBJ2-7, with 7 bases matching TRBD1. Germline V gene sequence: CDR1 SGHDT, CDR2 YYEEEE. The CDR3 length is 12 residues. After removal of 7 bases from V and 3 bases from J, the junction contained 4 bases not matched to a gene. The chain's CDR3 is CASSTGSYEQYS. The CDR3 nucleotides read TGTGCCAGCTCGACAGGGAGCTACGAGCAGTACTCC.

The chain carries TRBV7-8 and TRBJ2-6; 7 nucleotides line up with TRBD2. This CDR3 spans 19 amino acids. The germline V gene encodes CDR1 SGHVS and CDR2 FQNEAQ. The trim removed 4 bases at V and 1 base at J, leaving 13 bases unmatched. CDR3 sequence reads: CASSSREWHDRSGANVLTF. The DNA of the CDR3 is TGTGCCAGCAGCTCGCGGGAGTGGCACGACCGTTCTGGGGCCAACGTCCTGACTTTC.

The chain uses TRBV14 and TRBJ2-2; TRBD2 is a possible D gene (6 bases). Germline assignment: CDR1 SGHDN and CDR2 FVKESK. The CDR3 has 17 amino acids. Trimming removed 5 bases at V and 7 bases at J, with 23 bases between. The CDR3 coding sequence is TGTGCCAGCAGCTACGCAATAGCGGCGCAGGCTGGCGGGGAGCTGTTTTTT. Translated, it gives CASSYAIAAQAGGELFF.

This clonotype was counted a few times. V gene TRBV24-1 combines with J gene TRBJ2-2; D is perhaps TRBD1 (5 bases). The CDR3 has 12 residues. CDR1 is KGHDR and CDR2 is SFDVKD in the germline V gene. Trimming cost V 5 bases and J 7 bases, with 7 bases left between them. CDR3 sequence: CATSGTLGELFF. The CDR3 DNA is TGTGCCACCAGTGGGACACTCGGGGAGCTGTTTTTT.

Written as DNA, the CDR3 is TGTGCCAGCAGCTACAGGGTTGATCAGCCCCAGCATTTT. Encoded protein: CASSYRVDQPQHF. V and J are TRBV2 and TRBJ1-5, with TRBD1 as a possible D gene (6 bases). Germline assignment: CDR1 SNHLY and CDR2 FYNNEI. V lost 6 bases, J lost 5 bases, and 11 bases lay in between. CDR3 length: 13 amino acids.

CDR3 bases: TGTGCCAGCAGCCAAGATAGGGACAGGGTGAGTCAGCCCCAGCATTTT. As protein: CASSQDRDRVSQPQHF. V gene TRBV4-2 combines with J gene TRBJ1-5; TRBD1 aligns across 9 bases. This CDR3 is 16 amino acids long. After removal of 0 bases from V and 6 bases from J, the junction contained 6 bases not matched to a gene. CDR1 and CDR2 (germline): LGHNA, YNFKEQ.

The chain couples TRBV2 to TRBJ2-7; D call uncertain. The ends were cut back, 11 bases at V and 6 bases at J, with 20 bases in the middle. CDR3 size: 13 residues. Germline lookup yields CDR1 SNHLY and CDR2 FYNNEI. CDR3 loop: CALINAEGREQYF. For the CDR3, the DNA is TGTGCCCTTATTAATGCGGAAGGACGCGAGCAGTACTTC.

This clonotype was picked up many times. The chain uses TRBV13 and TRBJ1-2; D gene unclear. The CDR3 has 12 residues. The germline CDR1 and CDR2 sequences are PRHDT and FYEKMQ (reference sequence). Trimming removed 3 bases at V and 2 bases at J, with 4 bases between. CDR3 bases: TGTGCCAGCAGCTTGCTCAACTATGGCTACACCTTC. Protein sequence: CASSLLNYGYTF.

J is TRBJ1-5 and V is TRBV19; a possible D gene is TRBD1 (5 bases). CDR1 and CDR2 (germline): LNHDA, SQIVND (reference sequence). The CDR3 spans 14 residues. The V gene lost 5 bases and the J gene lost 7 bases, with 15 bases spanning the gap. The CDR3 loop reads CASSSVIEGQPQHF. CDR3 sequence (DNA): TGTGCCAGTAGTTCGGTGATAGAGGGGCAGCCCCAGCATTTT.

The chain joins TRBV6-2 or TRBV6-3 to TRBJ2-7; 12 bases align to TRBD2. V lost 5 bases and J lost 6; bases outside the gene matches: 5. The germline gives CDR1 MNHEY, CDR2 SVGEGT. The CDR3 consists of 14 residues. CDR3 DNA sequence: TGTGCCAGCAGTCAGGGACTAGCGGGCTCCGAGCAGTACTTC. Translation: CASSQGLAGSEQYF.

The CDR3 protein is CASSIHAGGVSNQPQHF. CDR3 in DNA: TGTGCCAGCAGTATCCACGCAGGGGGAGTTAGCAATCAGCCCCAGCATTTT. The genes are TRBV28 and TRBJ1-5, with 7 bases matching TRBD1. This CDR3 is 17 amino acids long. The V segment lost 5 bases and the J segment 0 bases; nucleotides outside the gene matches: 10. CDR1 and CDR2 from the germline V gene are MDHEN and SYDVKM.

This clonotype was picked up many times. The chain uses TRBV2 and TRBJ2-7, with D tentatively TRBD1 (5 bases). Per germline, CDR1 SNHLY and CDR2 FYNNEI. V shed 0 bases and J shed 3 bases, with 12 bases lying between them. The CDR3 spans 15 residues. CDR3 in DNA: TGTGCCAGCAGTGAAGCCGGCAGGGCCGACTACGAGCAGTACTTC. This gives the protein CASSEAGRADYEQYF.

About this clonotype itself: One end of the junction fails to match germline, which may point to a read error. The chain carries TRBV5-8 and TRBJ1-2, with unresolved D. Germline CDR1 and CDR2: SGHTS and YDEGEE. The CDR3 runs 10 residues. DNA of the CDR3: TGTGCCAGCAGCCCCCGGACCGAGAACTTC. Translation gives CASSPRTENF.